The clone carrying this T cell receptor (beta chain) occurred once. What it binds is unknown. PCR was performed a second time for about 6 to 12 cycles using a sample-barcoded 5' primer and a J-beta primer mix. TCRdb reprocessed the 5' RACE reads via MiXCR and lists one record per CDR3 protein. The sample records 700,000 to 900,000 distinct CDR3 sequences, 40% to 65% being singletons. Germline V CDR1 and CDR2: SQVTM, ANQGSEA. The CDR3 sequence is 15 residues long. The trim removed 4 bases at V and 8 bases at J, leaving 9 bases unmatched. These data belong to a study of blood T cells in healthy people across ages. The sample, about 9.2 milliliters of peripheral blood, was drawn from each donor. The study, taken as a whole, reports: Diversity estimates drawn from one million T cells were deemed underestimates.

This clonotype originated in a man at least 80 years old in good health. This rearrangement joins TRBV29-1 to TRBJ2-3; TRBD2 agrees at 13 bases. Sequenced material: blood. The CDR3 protein is CSVGGGLAGLGTQYF. The CDR3 DNA reads TGCAGCGTTGGGGGGGGACTAGCGGGATTGGGTACGCAGTATTTT.